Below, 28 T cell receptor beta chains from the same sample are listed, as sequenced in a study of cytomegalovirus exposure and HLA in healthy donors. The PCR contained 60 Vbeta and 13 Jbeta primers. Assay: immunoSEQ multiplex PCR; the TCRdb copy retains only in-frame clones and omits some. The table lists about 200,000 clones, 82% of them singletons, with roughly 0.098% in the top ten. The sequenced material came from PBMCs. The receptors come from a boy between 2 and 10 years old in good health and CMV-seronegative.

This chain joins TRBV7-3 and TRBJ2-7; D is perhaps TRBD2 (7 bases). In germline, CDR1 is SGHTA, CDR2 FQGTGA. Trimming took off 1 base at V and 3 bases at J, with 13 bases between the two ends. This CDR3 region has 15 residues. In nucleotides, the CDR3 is TGTGCCAGCAGCTTAATCGGGGGGCGCGACTACGAGCAGTACTTC. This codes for CASSLIGGRDYEQYF. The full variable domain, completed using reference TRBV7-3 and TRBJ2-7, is GAGVSQTPSNKVTEKGKYVELRCDPISGHTALYWYRQSLGQGPEFLIYFQGTGAADDSGLPNDRFFAVRPEGSVSTLKIQRTERGDSAVYLCASSLIGGRDYEQYFGPGTRLTVT.

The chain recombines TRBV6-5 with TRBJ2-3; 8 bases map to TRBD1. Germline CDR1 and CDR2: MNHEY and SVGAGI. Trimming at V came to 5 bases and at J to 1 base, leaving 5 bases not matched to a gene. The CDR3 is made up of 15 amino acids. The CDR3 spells CASSRTGRGTDTQYF. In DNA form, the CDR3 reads TGTGCCAGCAGTCGGACAGGGCGCGGCACAGATACGCAGTATTTT.

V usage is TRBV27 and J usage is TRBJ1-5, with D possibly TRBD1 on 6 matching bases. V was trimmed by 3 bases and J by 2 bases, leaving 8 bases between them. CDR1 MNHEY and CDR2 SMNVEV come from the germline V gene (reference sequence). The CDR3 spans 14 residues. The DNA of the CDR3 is TGTGCCAGCAGTTTTGAGGGGGGCAATCAGCCCCAGCATTTT. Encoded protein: CASSFEGGNQPQHF.

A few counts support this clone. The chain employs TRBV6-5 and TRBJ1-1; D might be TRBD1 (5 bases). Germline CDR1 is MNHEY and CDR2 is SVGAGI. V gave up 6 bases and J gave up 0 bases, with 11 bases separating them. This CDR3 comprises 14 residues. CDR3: CASRTEVLNTEAFF. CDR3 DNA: TGTGCCAGCAGGACAGAGGTCCTGAACACTGAAGCTTTCTTT.

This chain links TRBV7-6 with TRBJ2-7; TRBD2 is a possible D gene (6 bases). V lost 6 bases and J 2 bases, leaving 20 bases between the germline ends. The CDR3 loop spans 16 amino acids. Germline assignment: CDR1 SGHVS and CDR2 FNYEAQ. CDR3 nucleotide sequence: TGTGCCAGCAGAACCATTCGGGACTGTCAAACCTACGAGCAGTACTTC. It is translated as CASRTIRDCQTYEQYF.

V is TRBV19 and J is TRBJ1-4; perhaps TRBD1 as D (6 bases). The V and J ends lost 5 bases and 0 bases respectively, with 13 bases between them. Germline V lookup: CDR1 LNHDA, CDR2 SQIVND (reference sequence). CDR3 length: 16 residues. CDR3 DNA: TGTGCCAGTAGTGTCTGGGGGCGGGCAACTAATGAAAAACTGTTTTTT. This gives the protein CASSVWGRATNEKLFF.

CDR3 bases: TGTGCCAGCACGACAGGGGCTGAAGCTTTCTTT. It yields the protein CASTTGAEAFF. The chain links TRBV7-2 to TRBJ1-1; 8 nucleotides align to TRBD1. CDR3 length equals 11 residues. V trimming: 7 bases; J trimming: 6 bases; junction bases outside the gene matches: 1. Germline CDR1 is SGHTA and CDR2 is FQGNSA. The full variable domain, its missing parts supplied by reference TRBV7-2 and TRBJ1-1, is GAGVSQSPSNKVTEKGKDVELRCDPISGHTALYWYRQSLGQGLEFLIYFQGNSAPDKSGLPSDRFSAERTGGSVSTLTIQRTQQEDSAVYLCASTTGAEAFFGQGTRLTVV.

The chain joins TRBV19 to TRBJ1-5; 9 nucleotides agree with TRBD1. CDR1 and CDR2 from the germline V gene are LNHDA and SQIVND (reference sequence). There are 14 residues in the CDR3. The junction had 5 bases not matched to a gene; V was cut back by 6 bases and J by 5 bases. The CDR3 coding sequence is TGTGCCAGTAGGTATAGGACAGGGGATCAGCCCCAGCATTTT. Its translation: CASRYRTGDQPQHF. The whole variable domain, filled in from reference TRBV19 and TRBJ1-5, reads DGGITQSPKYLFRKEGQNVTLSCEQNLNHDAMYWYRQDPGQGLRLIYYSQIVNDFQKGDIAEGYSVSREKKESFPLTVTSAQKNPTAFYLCASRYRTGDQPQHFGDGTRLSIL.

The CDR3 reads CTSSQDCERFPYEQYF. Written as DNA, the CDR3 is TGCACCAGCAGCCAAGATTGCGAGCGGTTTCCTTACGAGCAGTACTTC. The chain uses TRBV1 and TRBJ2-7; the table's D call of TRBD2 was not tested on the DNA. TRBV1 is deemed a pseudogene. The CDR3 length is 16 residues.

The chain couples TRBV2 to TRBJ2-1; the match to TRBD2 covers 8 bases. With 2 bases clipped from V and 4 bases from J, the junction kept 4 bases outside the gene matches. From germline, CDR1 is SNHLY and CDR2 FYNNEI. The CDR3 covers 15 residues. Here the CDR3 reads CASSEFSGIYNEQFF. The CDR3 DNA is TGTGCCAGCAGTGAATTTAGCGGGATTTACAATGAGCAGTTCTTC.

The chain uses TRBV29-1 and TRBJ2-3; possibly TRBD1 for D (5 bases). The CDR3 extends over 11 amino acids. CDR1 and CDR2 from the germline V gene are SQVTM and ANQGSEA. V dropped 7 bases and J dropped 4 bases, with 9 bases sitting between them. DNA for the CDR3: TGCAGCGGGACCAGGGCAGATACGCAGTATTTT. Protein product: CSGTRADTQYF.

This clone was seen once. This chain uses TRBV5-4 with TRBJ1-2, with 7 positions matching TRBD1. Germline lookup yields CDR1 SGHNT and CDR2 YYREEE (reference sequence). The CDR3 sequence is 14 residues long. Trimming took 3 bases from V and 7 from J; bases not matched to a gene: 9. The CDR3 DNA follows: TGTGCCAGCAGCTCTCCAGGGGGGCCGCGTGGCTACACCTTC. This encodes CASSSPGGPRGYTF.

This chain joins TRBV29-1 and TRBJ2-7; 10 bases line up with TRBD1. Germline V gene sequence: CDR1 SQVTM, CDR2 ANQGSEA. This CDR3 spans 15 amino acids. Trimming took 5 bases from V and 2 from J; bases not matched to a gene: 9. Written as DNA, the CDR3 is TGCAGCGTTTCCGGGACAGGGGCAATAGCCTACGAGCAGTACTTC. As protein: CSVSGTGAIAYEQYF.

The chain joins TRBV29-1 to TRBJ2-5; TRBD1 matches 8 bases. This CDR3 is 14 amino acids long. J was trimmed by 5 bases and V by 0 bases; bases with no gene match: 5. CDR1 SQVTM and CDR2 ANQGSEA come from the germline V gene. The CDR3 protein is CSVEDRTGRETQYF. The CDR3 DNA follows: TGCAGCGTTGAAGATCGGACAGGGCGGGAGACCCAGTACTTC.

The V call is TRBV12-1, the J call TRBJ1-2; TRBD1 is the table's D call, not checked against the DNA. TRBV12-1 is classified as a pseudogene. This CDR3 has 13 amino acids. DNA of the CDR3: TGTGCCAGCAGCTTTGATCAGTTCTATGGCTACACCTTC. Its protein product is CASSFDQFYGYTF.

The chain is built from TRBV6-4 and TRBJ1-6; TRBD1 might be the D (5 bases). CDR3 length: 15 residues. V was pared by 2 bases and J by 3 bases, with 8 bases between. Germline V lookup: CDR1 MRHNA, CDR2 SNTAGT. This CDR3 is CASSDRGDYNSPLHF. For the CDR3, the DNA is TGTGCCAGCAGTGACAGGGGCGACTATAATTCACCCCTCCACTTT.

CDR3 in DNA: TGTGCCAGCAGTGTGGACAGCTATGGCTACACCTTC. It is translated as CASSVDSYGYTF. V usage is TRBV6-1 and J usage is TRBJ1-2, with D possibly matching TRBD1 (6 bases). This CDR3 has 12 amino acids. Trimming stripped 4 bases from V and 4 bases from J, with 7 bases between. Germline V gives CDR1 MNHNS, CDR2 SASEGT.

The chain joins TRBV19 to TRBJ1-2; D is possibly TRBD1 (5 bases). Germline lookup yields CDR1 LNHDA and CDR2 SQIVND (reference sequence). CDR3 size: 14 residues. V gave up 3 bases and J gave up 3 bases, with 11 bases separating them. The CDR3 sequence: CASSMSDRHYGYTF. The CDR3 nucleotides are TGTGCCAGTAGTATGTCTGACAGACACTATGGCTACACCTTC.

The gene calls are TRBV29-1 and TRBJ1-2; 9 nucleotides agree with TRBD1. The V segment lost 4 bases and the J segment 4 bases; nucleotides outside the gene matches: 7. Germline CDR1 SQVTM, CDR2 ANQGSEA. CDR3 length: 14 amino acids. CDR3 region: CSVAPGQGPYGYTF. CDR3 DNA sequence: TGCAGCGTTGCCCCGGGACAGGGCCCCTATGGCTACACCTTC.

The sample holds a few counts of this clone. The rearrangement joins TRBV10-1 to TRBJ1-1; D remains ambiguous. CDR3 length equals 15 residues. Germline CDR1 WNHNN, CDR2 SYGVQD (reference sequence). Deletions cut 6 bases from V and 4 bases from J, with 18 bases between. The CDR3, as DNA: TGCGCCAGCAGGGACTTCGCGGGAGGAATCACTGAAGCTTTCTTT. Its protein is CASRDFAGGITEAFF.

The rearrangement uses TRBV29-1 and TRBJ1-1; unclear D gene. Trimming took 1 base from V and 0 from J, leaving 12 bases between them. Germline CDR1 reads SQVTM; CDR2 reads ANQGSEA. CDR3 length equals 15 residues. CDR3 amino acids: CSVEVRKQLNTEAFF. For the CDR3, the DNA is TGCAGCGTTGAAGTTCGGAAACAGTTGAACACTGAAGCTTTCTTT.

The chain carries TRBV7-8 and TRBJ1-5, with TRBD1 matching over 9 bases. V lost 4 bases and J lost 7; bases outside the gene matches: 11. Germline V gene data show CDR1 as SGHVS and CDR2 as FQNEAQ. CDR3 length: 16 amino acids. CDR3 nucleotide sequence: TGTGCCAGCAGCTCCCCCGACAGGGGGGTTAGACAGCCCCAGCATTTT. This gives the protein CASSSPDRGVRQPQHF.

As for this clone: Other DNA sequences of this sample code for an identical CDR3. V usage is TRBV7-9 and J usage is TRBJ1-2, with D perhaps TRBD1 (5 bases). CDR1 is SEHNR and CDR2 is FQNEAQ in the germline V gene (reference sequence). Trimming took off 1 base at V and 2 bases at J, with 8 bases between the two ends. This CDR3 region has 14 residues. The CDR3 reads CASSLETGNYGYTF. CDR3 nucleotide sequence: TGTGCCAGCAGCTTAGAAACAGGAAACTATGGCTACACCTTC.

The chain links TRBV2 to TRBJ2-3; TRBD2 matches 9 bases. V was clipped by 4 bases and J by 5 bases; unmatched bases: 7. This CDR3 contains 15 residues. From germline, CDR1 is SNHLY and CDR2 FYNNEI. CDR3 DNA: TGTGCCAGCAGTGGAAGCGGGGGGCAGAAAGATACGCAGTATTTT. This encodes CASSGSGGQKDTQYF.

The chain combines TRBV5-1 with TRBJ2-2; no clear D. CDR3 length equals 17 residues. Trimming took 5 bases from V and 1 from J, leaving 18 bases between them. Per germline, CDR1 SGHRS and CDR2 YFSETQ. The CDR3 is CASRSFTERRNTGELFF. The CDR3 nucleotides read TGCGCCAGCAGATCTTTTACAGAACGGCGGAACACCGGGGAGCTGTTTTTT.

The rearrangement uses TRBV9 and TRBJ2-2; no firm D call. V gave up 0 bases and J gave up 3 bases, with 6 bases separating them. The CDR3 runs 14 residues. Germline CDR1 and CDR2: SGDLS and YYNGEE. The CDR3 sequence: CASSVEQYTGELFF. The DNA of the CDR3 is TGTGCCAGCAGCGTAGAACAGTACACCGGGGAGCTGTTTTTT.

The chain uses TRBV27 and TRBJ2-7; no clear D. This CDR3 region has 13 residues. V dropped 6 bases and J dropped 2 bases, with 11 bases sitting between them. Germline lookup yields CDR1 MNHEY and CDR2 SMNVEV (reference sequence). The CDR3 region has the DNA TGTGCCAGCAGGCGTACAGCCACCTACGAGCAGTACTTC. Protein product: CASRRTATYEQYF.

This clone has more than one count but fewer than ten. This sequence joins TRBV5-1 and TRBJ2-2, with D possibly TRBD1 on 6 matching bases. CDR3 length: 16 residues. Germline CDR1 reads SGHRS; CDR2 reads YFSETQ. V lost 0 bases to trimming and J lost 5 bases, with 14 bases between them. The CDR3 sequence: CASSLDPGVGTGELFF. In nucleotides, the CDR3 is TGCGCCAGCAGCTTGGATCCAGGGGTGGGAACCGGGGAGCTGTTTTTT. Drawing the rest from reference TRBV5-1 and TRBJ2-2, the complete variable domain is KAGVTQTPRYLIKTRGQQVTLSCSPISGHRSVSWYQQTPGQGLQFLFEYFSETQRNKGNFPGRFSGRQFSNSRSEMNVSTLELGDSALYLCASSLDPGVGTGELFFGEGSRLTVL.